The 31 T cell receptor beta chains given below trace back to one sample, sequenced in a study of T cells after yellow fever vaccination. TCRdb itself ran the 5' RACE reads through MiXCR, one entry per CDR3 protein. Here the sample spans about 69,000 distinct CDR3 sequences, 5% to 6.5% being singletons. The specimen comprised CD4+ T cells sorted from PBMCs, sampled around 15 days after the first yellow fever vaccination. These receptors were collected from a man aged 18 to 29 who received the YFV17D yellow fever vaccine.

This clonotype occurred many times. The chain has TRBV4-3 and TRBJ2-3, with D possibly TRBD2 on 5 matching bases. The CDR3 extends over 13 amino acids. Germline CDR1 LGHNA, CDR2 YSLEER. V was cut by 4 bases and J by 10 bases, with 15 bases left in between. This CDR3 is CASSPFSQEAQYF. The DNA for the CDR3 is TGCGCCAGCAGCCCCTTCTCTCAGGAGGCGCAGTATTTT.

This clonotype has at least ten counts. The chain recombines TRBV19 with TRBJ1-5; D gene unclear. The CDR3 covers 15 residues. V was shortened by 1 base and J by 0 bases, with 7 bases between the two germline ends. Germline assignment: CDR1 LNHDA and CDR2 SQIVND (reference sequence). The CDR3 spells CASSIARYSNQPQHF. The CDR3 bases are TGTGCCAGTAGTATAGCACGGTATAGCAATCAGCCCCAGCATTTT.

This clonotype appeared many times. V and J are TRBV2 and TRBJ2-3; possibly TRBD2 for D (6 bases). CDR3 size: 17 residues. Germline CDR1 reads SNHLY; CDR2 reads FYNNEI. Between the trimmed V and J ends, which lost 0 bases and 0 bases, there was a span of 13 bases. CDR3 sequence (DNA): TGTGCCAGCAGTGAAGCGCTTGGGCGGGGAAGCACAGATACGCAGTATTTT. It specifies CASSEALGRGSTDTQYF.

This clonotype was observed many times. This rearrangement joins TRBV5-1 to TRBJ2-5, with D uncertain. The V end lost 5 bases, the J end lost 2 bases, and 10 bases lay between the germline ends. The germline V gene has CDR1 SGHRS and CDR2 YFSETQ. This CDR3 is 13 amino acids long. In DNA form, the CDR3 reads TGCGCCAGCAGTCCAGGCCCTCAAGAGACCCAGTACTTC. Translating it yields CASSPGPQETQYF.

At least ten counts were recorded for this clonotype. J is TRBJ1-2 and V is TRBV3-1, with 9 bases fitting TRBD1. Germline assignment: CDR1 LGHDT and CDR2 YNNKEL (reference sequence). V gave up 4 bases and J gave up 0 bases; unmatched junction bases: 6. The CDR3 spans 16 residues. The DNA for the CDR3 is TGTGCCAGCAGCCCATACAGGGGGCCGCCTAACTATGGCTACACCTTC. Amino acid sequence: CASSPYRGPPNYGYTF.

This clonotype was observed at least ten times. The gene calls are TRBV7-2 and TRBJ2-5, with 9 bases identical to TRBD2. The CDR3 spans 13 residues. CDR1 SGHTA and CDR2 FQGNSA come from the germline V gene. V lost 6 bases, J lost 1 base, and 0 bases stayed unmatched. The CDR3 is CASRAGGQETQYF. The CDR3 nucleotides are TGTGCCAGCAGAGCGGGGGGCCAAGAGACCCAGTACTTC.

This clonotype was picked up many times. The CDR3 nucleotides are TGTGCCAGCAGGTCGAGGGGCCACGAGCAGTACTTC. Protein product: CASRSRGHEQYF. J is TRBJ2-7 and V is TRBV3-1; possibly TRBD1 or TRBD2 for D (5 bases each). The CDR3 loop spans 12 amino acids. Trimming shortened V by 6 bases and J by 5 bases, and 11 bases separated the two germline ends. The germline CDR1 and CDR2 sequences are LGHDT and YNNKEL (reference sequence).

This clonotype occurred many times. Written as DNA, the CDR3 is TGTGCCAGCAGTCCCGGGACTAGCGGGGGGTTTGATACGCAGTATTTT. This sequence encodes CASSPGTSGGFDTQYF. The V gene is TRBV12-3 or TRBV12-4, the J gene TRBJ2-3, with 15 positions matching TRBD2. This CDR3 spans 16 amino acids. V lost 5 bases, J lost 6 bases, and 6 bases stayed unmatched.

In this sample, this clonotype turned up many times. CDR3 nucleotide sequence: TGTGCCAGCAGCGATACGCATACGAACGAGCAGTACTTC. Its protein product is CASSDTHTNEQYF. V gene TRBV7-3 combines with J gene TRBJ2-7; the D is unclear. The V end lost 5 bases, the J end lost 5 bases, and 13 bases lay between the germline ends. The CDR3 length is 13 residues. Germline loops: CDR1 SGHTA, CDR2 FQGTGA.

The table lists this clonotype with many counts. The chain joins TRBV7-9 to TRBJ2-5; 9 positions agree with TRBD1. The CDR3 runs to 15 residues. The trim removed 5 bases at V and 4 bases at J, leaving 8 bases unmatched. Germline-derived CDR1 and CDR2 are SEHNR and FQNEAQ (reference sequence). The CDR3, as DNA: TGTGCCAGCAGCCCTGGACAGGGGTTGCGAGAGACCCAGTACTTC. Residues: CASSPGQGLRETQYF.

This clonotype was counted ten times or more. The V and J genes are TRBV5-1 and TRBJ2-2; D is ambiguous. The ends were cut back, 4 bases at V and 3 bases at J, with 16 bases in the middle. The V gene's germline CDR1 is SGHRS and CDR2 YFSETQ. There are 16 residues in the CDR3. In nucleotides, the CDR3 is TGCGCCAGCAGCCCTCTTTTGGCGGCGGACACCGGGGAGCTGTTTTTT. It codes for CASSPLLAADTGELFF.

The chain links TRBV7-2 to TRBJ1-2; D is possibly TRBD1 (5 bases). The CDR3 loop spans 14 amino acids. Between the trimmed V and J ends, which lost 1 base and 7 bases, there was a span of 13 bases. Germline V gene data show CDR1 as SGHTA and CDR2 as FQGNSA. In DNA form, the CDR3 reads TGTGCCAGCAGCTTAGTTATCGGCGGGGGTGGCTACACCTTC. It codes for CASSLVIGGGGYTF.

At least ten counts were recorded for this clonotype. The V and J genes are TRBV5-1 and TRBJ1-3, with D hard to call. Germline V gives CDR1 SGHRS, CDR2 YFSETQ. The CDR3 sequence is 17 residues long. Between the trimmed V and J ends, which lost 0 bases and 4 bases, there was a span of 17 bases. The DNA of the CDR3 is TGCGCCAGCAGCTTGGACGCCGCGGGCGCATTCGGAAACACCATATATTTT. It is translated as CASSLDAAGAFGNTIYF.

This clonotype occurred many times. This sequence joins TRBV4-3 and TRBJ1-1; D gene ambiguous. Trimming cost V 0 bases and J 0 bases, with 8 bases left between them. Germline V gene sequence: CDR1 LGHNA, CDR2 YSLEER. This CDR3 contains 15 residues. The CDR3 DNA sequence: TGCGCCAGCAGCCAAGATTCTAGGGTGAACACTGAAGCTTTCTTT. Translating it yields CASSQDSRVNTEAFF.

This clonotype occurred many times. The V gene is TRBV4-3, the J gene TRBJ1-4; 9 nucleotides agree with TRBD1. Trimming took 0 bases from V and 8 from J; bases not matched to a gene: 13. CDR1 and CDR2 from the germline V gene are LGHNA and YSLEER. This CDR3 spans 18 amino acids. Here the CDR3 DNA reads TGCGCCAGCAGCCAAGATTTGCCCGGGACAGGGCTTTTAGAAAAACTGTTTTTT. The encoded protein is CASSQDLPGTGLLEKLFF.

This clonotype was counted ten times or more. The DNA for the CDR3 is TGTGCCAGCAGCCAACCCCTAGCGGGGACTCGGCACGGCAATCAGCCCCAGCATTTT. It is translated as CASSQPLAGTRHGNQPQHF. The chain uses TRBV4-2 and TRBJ1-5; TRBD1 might be the D (5 bases). V gave up 2 bases and J gave up 2 bases, with 22 bases separating them. This CDR3 is 19 amino acids long. The germline V gene has CDR1 LGHNA and CDR2 YNFKEQ.

This clonotype was counted a few times. The rearrangement uses TRBV28 and TRBJ1-1; the match to TRBD1 covers 10 bases. V gave up 3 bases and J gave up 5 bases; unmatched junction bases: 9. The CDR3 is 16 amino acids. The germline V gene encodes CDR1 MDHEN and CDR2 SYDVKM. DNA of the CDR3: TGTGCCAGCAGTTTTTGGGACAGGGGAATAGGGACTGAAGCTTTCTTT. It codes for CASSFWDRGIGTEAFF.

In its sample, this clonotype was seen a few times. A clone one base away is much larger, so this may be a read error. The chain recombines TRBV7-7 with TRBJ2-5; 7 nucleotides agree with TRBD1. The CDR3 has 13 residues. Germline assignment: CDR1 SSHAT and CDR2 FNYEAQ (reference sequence). Trimming removed 6 bases from V and 5 bases from J; junction bases left unmatched: 6. The CDR3 spells CASSSGTDETQYF. The CDR3 DNA follows: TGTGCCAGCAGTTCCGGGACAGATGAGACCCAGTACTTC.

Ten or more counts support this clonotype. The chain links TRBV4-2 to TRBJ2-5; no clear D. The V gene lost 1 base and the J gene lost 0 bases, with 3 bases spanning the gap. The germline V gene has CDR1 LGHNA and CDR2 YNFKEQ. This CDR3 is 13 amino acids long. The CDR3 is CASSQGYQETQYF. The CDR3 DNA is TGTGCCAGCAGCCAAGGCTACCAAGAGACCCAGTACTTC.

Many counts were recorded for this clonotype. The rearrangement uses TRBV5-5 and TRBJ1-2; tentative D call: TRBD1 (5 bases). The germline V gene encodes CDR1 SGHKS and CDR2 YYEKEE (reference sequence). Trimming cost V 5 bases and J 2 bases, with 10 bases left between them. The CDR3 sequence is 13 residues long. CDR3 nucleotides: TGTGCCAGCAGTCAGGGAACAAACTATGGCTACACCTTC. Translation: CASSQGTNYGYTF.

This clonotype was detected ten times or more. The chain is built from TRBV15 and TRBJ2-5; D ambiguous. The CDR3 covers 12 residues. V lost 5 bases to trimming and J lost 5 bases, with 9 bases between them. The V gene's germline CDR1 is LNHNV and CDR2 YYDKDF (reference sequence). CDR3 sequence: CATSGQGETQYF. The CDR3 region has the DNA TGTGCCACCAGCGGCCAAGGGGAGACCCAGTACTTC.

The table lists this clonotype with many counts. V is TRBV5-1 and J is TRBJ2-3; 8 bases fit TRBD1. Germline V gives CDR1 SGHRS, CDR2 YFSETQ. The V segment lost 4 bases and the J segment 3 bases; nucleotides outside the gene matches: 10. This CDR3 spans 16 amino acids. The CDR3 loop is CASSPGTGGGTDTQYF. The CDR3 DNA reads TGCGCCAGCAGCCCGGGGACAGGTGGAGGTACAGATACGCAGTATTTT.

This clonotype appeared many times. The V and J genes are TRBV7-2 and TRBJ1-5; no clear D gene. This CDR3 is 14 amino acids long. Germline lookup yields CDR1 SGHTA and CDR2 FQGNSA. V lost 1 base and J lost 4, with 8 bases in between. The CDR3: CASSLEGQNQPQHF. In DNA, the CDR3 is TGTGCCAGCAGCTTAGAGGGTCAGAATCAGCCCCAGCATTTT.

Remarks on this clonotype: The junction does not match germline at one end; this may be a read error. The genes are TRBV23-1 and TRBJ2-5, with D unresolved. TRBV23-1 is identified as an open reading frame with a role that is uncertain. This CDR3 comprises 14 residues. CDR3 protein: CVSSQPGRPEPQYF. As DNA, the CDR3 is TGCGTCAGCAGTCAACCCGGACGCCCAGAGCCCCAGTACTTC.

In its sample, this clonotype was seen a few times. The genes are TRBV12-2 and TRBJ2-7. TRBV12-2 is reported as a pseudogene. The CDR3 is 18 residues long. The CDR3 is CASRLLLLTPIETYEQYV. CDR3 in DNA: TGTGCAAGTCGCTTATTATTGTTGACTCCGATTGAAACCTACGAGCAGTACGTC.

This clonotype was recorded many times. V is TRBV7-9 and J is TRBJ1-5; D ambiguous. Germline V gives CDR1 SEHNR, CDR2 FQNEAQ (reference sequence). There are 13 residues in the CDR3. V lost 5 bases and J lost 6, with 11 bases in between. The CDR3 nucleotides read TGTGCCAGCAGCCAGACCTTCGGTCAGCCCCAGCATTTT. This encodes CASSQTFGQPQHF.

This clonotype was counted a few times. This chain uses TRBV19 with TRBJ1-2, with a possible D match to TRBD1 (5 bases). V dropped 10 bases and J dropped 5 bases, with 23 bases sitting between them. CDR1 and CDR2 (germline): LNHDA, SQIVND (reference sequence). CDR3 size: 15 residues. As DNA, the CDR3 is TGTGCCACTACCCGAGGGCAGGGCGCAGGGTATGGCTACACCTTC. Its protein is CATTRGQGAGYGYTF.

This clonotype was detected many times. This chain joins TRBV7-8 and TRBJ2-5, with no clear D. The CDR3 totals 16 residues. Germline V gives CDR1 SGHVS, CDR2 FQNEAQ. Between the trimmed V and J ends, which lost 1 base and 3 bases, there was a span of 15 bases. CDR3 protein: CASSLVRQTDKETQYF. The CDR3 region has the DNA TGTGCCAGCAGCTTAGTCCGGCAGACCGATAAAGAGACCCAGTACTTC.

This clonotype has a count of ten or more. The chain joins TRBV20-1 to TRBJ1-1; 9 bases agree with TRBD1. The junction had 9 bases not matched to a gene; V was cut back by 6 bases and J by 10 bases. Germline-derived CDR1 and CDR2 are DFQATT and SNEGSKA (reference sequence). The CDR3 sequence is 12 residues long. For the CDR3, the DNA is TGCAGTGCAGCCACAGGGGGCGCGGGAGCTTTCTTT. It specifies CSAATGGAGAFF.

This clonotype showed up many times. The gene calls are TRBV4-3 and TRBJ2-3; D tentatively reads TRBD1 or TRBD2 (5 bases each). The CDR3 length is 15 residues. Germline CDR1 reads LGHNA; CDR2 reads YSLEER. Trimming cost V 3 bases and J 7 bases, with 17 bases left between them. The CDR3 coding sequence is TGCGCCAGCAGCCAGTCCCGGGACCCTCCTTATACGCAGTATTTT. Residues: CASSQSRDPPYTQYF.

This clonotype was counted at least ten times. The chain has TRBV20-1 and TRBJ1-1; 7 nucleotides line up with TRBD1. With 6 bases clipped from V and 3 bases from J, the junction kept 7 bases outside the gene matches. This CDR3 is 13 amino acids long. Germline CDR1 DFQATT, CDR2 SNEGSKA (reference sequence). In nucleotides, the CDR3 is TGCAGTGCCCGCAGTGACAGGGACACTGAAGCTTTCTTT. Encoded protein: CSARSDRDTEAFF.